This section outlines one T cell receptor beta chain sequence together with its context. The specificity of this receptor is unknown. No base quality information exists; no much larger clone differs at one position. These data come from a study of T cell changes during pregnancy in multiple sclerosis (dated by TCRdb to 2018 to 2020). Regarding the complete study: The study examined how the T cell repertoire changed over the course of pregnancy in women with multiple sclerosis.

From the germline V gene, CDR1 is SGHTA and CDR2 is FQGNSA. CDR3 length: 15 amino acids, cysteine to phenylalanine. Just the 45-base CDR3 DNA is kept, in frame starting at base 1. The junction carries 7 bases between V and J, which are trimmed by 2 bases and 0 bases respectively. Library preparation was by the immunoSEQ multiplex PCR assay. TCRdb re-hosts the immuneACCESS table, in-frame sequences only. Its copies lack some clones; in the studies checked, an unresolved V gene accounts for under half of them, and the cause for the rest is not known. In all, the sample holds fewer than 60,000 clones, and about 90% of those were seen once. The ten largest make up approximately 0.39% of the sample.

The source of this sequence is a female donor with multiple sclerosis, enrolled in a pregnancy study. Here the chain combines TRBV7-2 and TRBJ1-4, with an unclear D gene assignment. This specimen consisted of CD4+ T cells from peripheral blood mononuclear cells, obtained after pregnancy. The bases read TGTGCCAGCAGCTTATCCCATGCAACTAATGAAAAACTGTTTTTT. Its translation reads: CASSLSHATNEKLFF.